The entry that follows covers one T cell receptor (beta chain) sequence. V lost 7 bases and J lost 5; bases outside the gene matches: 9. Germline assignment: CDR1 MNHNY and CDR2 SVGAGI (reference sequence). The CDR3 has 14 amino acids. This sample is drawn from a study of control samples from healthy donors and cancer patients. Sequencing was performed with immunoSEQ multiplex PCR; in TCRdb, only in-frame clones are kept and a portion is missing. Counted here are about 77,000 clones, approximately 92% occurring once; the ten biggest clones make up 5.5% to 6.5%. Sample: blood. The chain has TRBV6-6 and TRBJ1-1; 8 bases line up with TRBD1. This receptor was taken from a woman aged 55-70 years in good health. This chain's CDR3 is CASIYGQGRTEAFF. The CDR3 bases are TGTGCCAGCATCTACGGACAGGGACGTACTGAAGCTTTCTTT.